This passage covers 21 T cell receptor beta chains from one sample sequenced in a study of cytomegalovirus exposure and HLA in healthy donors. TCRdb's copy holds only in-frame clones and misses some; the assay was immunoSEQ multiplex PCR. The sample has just under 150,000 clones, roughly 87% seen once; the top ten hold less than 5.5%. Sequenced: PBMCs. These receptor sequences come from a man in his late teens or twenties in good health and CMV-seropositive.

This clone appeared once. The gene calls are TRBV11-1 and TRBJ1-2; possible D gene TRBD1, 5 bases. The CDR3 is made up of 12 amino acids. The germline CDR1 and CDR2 sequences are SGHAT and FQDESV (reference sequence). The V and J ends lost 1 base and 5 bases respectively, with 5 bases between them. Here the CDR3 reads CASSLDRYGYTF. The DNA for the CDR3 is TGTGCCAGCAGCTTAGACAGGTATGGCTACACCTTC. Looking up the rest from reference TRBV11-1 and TRBJ1-2 gives the full variable domain: EAEVAQSPRYKITEKSQAVAFWCDPISGHATLYWYRQILGQGPELLVQFQDESVVDDSQLPKDRFSAERLKGVDSTLKIQPAELGDSAMYLCASSLDRYGYTFGSGTRLTVV.

This chain uses TRBV6-1 with TRBJ1-5; D is uncertain. With 3 bases removed from V and 6 bases from J, the gap between germline ends came to 15 bases. Germline values: CDR1 MNHNS, CDR2 SASEGT. The CDR3 has 15 residues. The CDR3 sequence is CASSESGLGGQPQHF. In nucleotides, the CDR3 is TGTGCCAGCAGTGAGTCGGGGTTGGGCGGTCAGCCCCAGCATTTT.

The chain combines TRBV2 with TRBJ2-3, with 8 bases lining up with TRBD1. The CDR3 loop spans 13 amino acids. Germline loops: CDR1 SNHLY, CDR2 FYNNEI. Losses at the gene ends were 8 bases for V and 1 base for J; bases not matched to a gene: 2. This CDR3 reads CASSTGGTDTQYF. CDR3 nucleotide sequence: TGTGCCAGCTCGACAGGGGGCACAGATACGCAGTATTTT.

The chain couples TRBV15 to TRBJ2-7, with TRBD2 matching over 9 bases. Germline trimming cut 5 bases from V and 5 bases from J; bases unmatched to any gene: 10. This CDR3 comprises 15 residues. Germline V gene data show CDR1 as LNHNV and CDR2 as YYDKDF (reference sequence). CDR3 in DNA: TGTGCCACCAGCGACGGGACTAGCACTATTCACGAGCAGTACTTC. It encodes CATSDGTSTIHEQYF. Looking up the rest from reference TRBV15 and TRBJ2-7 gives the full variable domain: DAMVIQNPRYQVTQFGKPVTLSCSQTLNHNVMYWYQQKSSQAPKLLFHYYDKDFNNEADTPDNFQSRRPNTSFCFLDIRSPGLGDTAMYLCATSDGTSTIHEQYFGPGTRLTVT.

The chain couples TRBV5-1 to TRBJ2-1; D is possibly TRBD2 (6 bases). With 6 bases removed from V and 4 bases from J, the gap between germline ends came to 26 bases. Germline CDR1 reads SGHRS; CDR2 reads YFSETQ. The CDR3 contains 18 residues. The CDR3 region has the DNA TGCGCCAGCACCTTCGACCCGTTACGGGGGATCAGGTACAATGAGCAGTTCTTC. The encoded protein is CASTFDPLRGIRYNEQFF.

This chain uses TRBV6-4 with TRBJ2-7, with D perhaps matching TRBD1 (5 bases). V was shortened by 9 bases and J by 11 bases, with 17 bases between the two germline ends. The length of the CDR3 is 11 residues. Germline values: CDR1 MRHNA, CDR2 SNTAGT. The CDR3 reads CARDLDIQEYF. DNA of the CDR3: TGTGCCAGAGACCTGGACATCCAGGAGTACTTC.

V and J are TRBV7-9 and TRBJ1-1, with 8 positions matching TRBD1. V lost 5 bases, J lost 9 bases, and 5 bases stayed unmatched. The length of the CDR3 is 12 residues. Germline V gene data show CDR1 as SEHNR and CDR2 as FQNEAQ (reference sequence). The CDR3: CASSQQGVKAFF. CDR3 nucleotides: TGTGCCAGCAGCCAACAGGGGGTAAAAGCTTTCTTT.

The chain recombines TRBV6-6 with TRBJ1-5; D may be TRBD1 (5 bases). CDR3 length equals 16 residues. Germline CDR1 is MNHNY and CDR2 is SVGAGI (reference sequence). Trimming took 2 bases from V and 0 from J, leaving 11 bases between them. The DNA of the CDR3 is TGTGCCAGCAGTTACCCCCAGGGATCTAGCAATCAGCCCCAGCATTTT. Translation gives CASSYPQGSSNQPQHF.

J is TRBJ1-5 and V is TRBV28; no reliable D call. The CDR3 loop spans 13 amino acids. CDR1 and CDR2 (germline): MDHEN, SYDVKM. V lost 8 bases and J lost 0, with 8 bases in between. The CDR3 DNA follows: TGTGCCAGCGCGGTCGATAGCAATCAGCCCCAGCATTTT. This encodes CASAVDSNQPQHF.

This chain links TRBV4-2 with TRBJ2-3; tentative D call: TRBD2 (5 bases). The CDR3 is made up of 16 amino acids. The V and J ends lost 0 bases and 4 bases respectively, with 14 bases between them. Germline-derived CDR1 and CDR2 are LGHNA and YNFKEQ. The CDR3 sequence: CASSQDGSDSADTQYF. CDR3 DNA sequence: TGTGCCAGCAGCCAAGATGGGAGCGATTCGGCAGATACGCAGTATTTT.

This clone was counted once. The chain combines TRBV5-6 with TRBJ2-1; no clear D. The CDR3 runs 12 residues. Trimming took 2 bases from V and 4 from J, leaving 4 bases between them. Germline V gene sequence: CDR1 SGHDT, CDR2 YYEEEE. The CDR3 sequence: CASSLQYNEQFF. Written as DNA, the CDR3 is TGTGCCAGCAGCTTACAGTACAATGAGCAGTTCTTC.

The chain links TRBV14 to TRBJ2-7, with 8 bases lining up with TRBD1. The germline gives CDR1 SGHDN, CDR2 FVKESK. The ends lost 2 bases at V and 2 bases at J; junction bases unmatched: 5. This CDR3 contains 15 residues. The CDR3 DNA reads as TGTGCCAGCAGCCAATTATCGACAGGGGCCTACGAGCAGTACTTC. This sequence encodes CASSQLSTGAYEQYF.

The V and J genes are TRBV28 and TRBJ1-6; 7 nucleotides line up with TRBD1. V shed 3 bases, J shed 8 bases, and the junction held 4 bases outside the gene matches. CDR1 is MDHEN and CDR2 is SYDVKM in the germline V gene. The CDR3 is made up of 14 amino acids. The CDR3 DNA reads as TGTGCCAGCAGTTTGACAGGGAGTCATTCACCCCTCCACTTT. Encoded protein: CASSLTGSHSPLHF. Combining the CDR3 with reference TRBV28 and TRBJ1-6 gives the whole variable domain DVKVTQSSRYLVKRTGEKVFLECVQDMDHENMFWYRQDPGLGLRLIYFSYDVKMKEKGDIPEGYSVSREKKERFSLILESASTNQTSMYLCASSLTGSHSPLHFGNGTRLTVT.

This chain connects TRBV20-1 to TRBJ2-1, with 9 bases fitting TRBD2. The J segment lost 13 bases and the V segment lost 3 bases, leaving 4 bases of the junction unmatched. The CDR3 has 11 residues. Germline lookup yields CDR1 DFQATT and CDR2 SNEGSKA (reference sequence). CDR3 nucleotide sequence: TGCAGTGCTAGGACTAGCGGACATCAGTTCTTC. Translated: CSARTSGHQFF.

V and J are TRBV2 and TRBJ2-2; TRBD2 might be the D (6 bases). V lost 4 bases and J lost 6, with 9 bases in between. The CDR3 covers 13 residues. Germline V gene lookup returns CDR1 SNHLY and CDR2 FYNNEI. The CDR3 coding sequence is TGTGCCAGCAGTGCGCGGGGTCCCGGGGAGCTGTTTTTT. This encodes CASSARGPGELFF.

The chain carries TRBV6-6 and TRBJ2-5; possibly TRBD1 for D (5 bases). V was shortened by 5 bases and J by 4 bases, with 11 bases between the two germline ends. CDR1 is MNHNY, CDR2 SVGAGI, per germline (reference sequence). The CDR3 is 13 amino acids. CDR3 sequence (DNA): TGTGCCAGCAGTCAGGGATGGGGAGAGACCCAGTACTTC. The encoded protein is CASSQGWGETQYF.

The chain recombines TRBV5-4 with TRBJ1-4, with D perhaps matching TRBD1 (5 bases). The germline V and J ends were trimmed by 5 bases and 3 bases, with 20 bases remaining between them. The germline CDR1 and CDR2 sequences are SGHNT and YYREEE (reference sequence). The CDR3 totals 17 residues. The CDR3 DNA reads as TGTGCCAGCAGTCACGCGGCAGGCCTAGGGGCTAATGAAAAACTGTTTTTT. Translation: CASSHAAGLGANEKLFF.

The chain carries TRBV5-4 and TRBJ2-1; 10 bases match TRBD2. Trimming took 2 bases from V and 2 from J; bases not matched to a gene: 1. The CDR3 contains 15 residues. Germline V CDR1 and CDR2: SGHNT, YYREEE (reference sequence). Written as DNA, the CDR3 is TGTGCCAGCAGCTTAGCGGGAGGGGCCTACAATGAGCAGTTCTTC. Amino acids: CASSLAGGAYNEQFF. The full variable domain, in which reference TRBV5-4 and TRBJ2-1 provide the parts outside the CDR3, is ETGVTQSPTHLIKTRGQQVTLRCSSQSGHNTVSWYQQALGQGPQFIFQYYREEENGRGNFPPRFSGLQFPNYSSELNVNALELDDSALYLCASSLAGGAYNEQFFGPGTRLTVL.

This clone was observed once. The chain employs TRBV27 and TRBJ2-1; TRBD2 aligns across 9 bases. Trimming took 3 bases from V and 3 from J; bases not matched to a gene: 6. The CDR3 has 16 residues. The V gene's germline CDR1 is MNHEY and CDR2 SMNVEV (reference sequence). The CDR3 is CASSFASGEFYNEQFF. The CDR3 DNA is TGTGCCAGCAGTTTTGCTAGCGGGGAATTCTACAATGAGCAGTTCTTC.

V usage is TRBV28 and J usage is TRBJ2-7; TRBD2 matches 7 bases. Germline CDR1 MDHEN, CDR2 SYDVKM. This CDR3 contains 17 residues. V lost 5 bases and J lost 5; bases outside the gene matches: 18. The chain's CDR3 is CASSPPIPTRLANEQYF. The CDR3 coding sequence is TGTGCCAGCAGTCCCCCAATCCCGACTAGACTAGCTAACGAGCAGTACTTC.

V is TRBV6-5 and J is TRBJ2-7; TRBD1 agrees at 8 bases. The germline CDR1 and CDR2 sequences are MNHEY and SVGAGI. The trim removed 0 bases at V and 1 base at J, leaving 5 bases unmatched. This CDR3 spans 16 amino acids. For the CDR3, the DNA is TGTGCCAGCAGTTACTCGATGGACAGGGCGTCCTACGAGCAGTACTTC. It is translated as CASSYSMDRASYEQYF.